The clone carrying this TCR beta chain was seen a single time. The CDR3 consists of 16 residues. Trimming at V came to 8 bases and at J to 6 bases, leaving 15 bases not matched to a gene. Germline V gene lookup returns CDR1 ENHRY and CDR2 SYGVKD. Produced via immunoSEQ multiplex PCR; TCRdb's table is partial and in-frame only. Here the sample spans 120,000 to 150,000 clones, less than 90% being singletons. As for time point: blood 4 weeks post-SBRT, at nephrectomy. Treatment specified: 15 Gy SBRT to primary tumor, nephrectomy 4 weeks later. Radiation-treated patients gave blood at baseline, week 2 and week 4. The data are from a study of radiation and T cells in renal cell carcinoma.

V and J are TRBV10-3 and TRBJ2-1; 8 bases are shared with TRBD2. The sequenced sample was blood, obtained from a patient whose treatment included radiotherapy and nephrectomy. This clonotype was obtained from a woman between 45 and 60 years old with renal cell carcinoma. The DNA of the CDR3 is TGTGCCATCCAAGGCATTAGCGGGGTCTCTCGCAATGAGCAGTTCTTC. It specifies CAIQGISGVSRNEQFF.